These 21 T cell receptor beta chains share one sample of origin, sequenced in a study of T cells in Graves' hyperthyroidism and ophthalmopathy (dated by TCRdb to between 2018 and 2021). Receptors were amplified or captured by multiplex PCR. The run used an Illumina HiSeq 2000. The TCR beta CDR3 regions were amplified from the RNA transcripts. The TCR CDR3 was subjected to a first round of RT-PCR using the HTBI primer set and the Qiagen OneStep RT-PCR kit. TCRdb trimmed public reads at Q25 via fastp, called clones via MiXCR and kept in-frame beta chains. Each CDR3 protein gets just one entry, which takes the most common genes and DNA from the rows behind it. In this sample the table shows about 500,000 distinct CDR3 sequences, around 15% of which occur a single time. The ten largest clonotypes hold about 31% of the sample. Sequencing was done on a sample of blood. Every receptor here comes from a woman aged 25 to 45 with Graves' ophthalmopathy.

This clonotype was detected many times. This sequence joins TRBV11-2 and TRBJ2-7; 7 bases match TRBD1. CDR1 is SGHAT and CDR2 is FQNNGV in the germline V gene. V dropped 5 bases and J dropped 6; count of bases not matched to a gene: 7. The CDR3 length is 13 residues. The CDR3 DNA is TGTGCCAGCAGCCCCCACAACAGGGGCGAGCAGTACTTC. Protein: CASSPHNRGEQYF.

This clonotype showed up many times. The chain is built from TRBV5-1 and TRBJ2-2; no reliable D call. The CDR3 length is 15 residues. The germline V and J ends were trimmed by 3 bases and 3 bases, with 12 bases remaining between them. Germline lookup yields CDR1 SGHRS and CDR2 YFSETQ. The CDR3 sequence is CASSSHSVHTGELFF. As DNA, the CDR3 is TGCGCCAGCAGCTCCCACTCCGTTCACACCGGGGAGCTGTTTTTT.

This clonotype was observed at least ten times. The chain employs TRBV3-1 and TRBJ2-1, with D possibly TRBD2 on 5 matching bases. V dropped 6 bases and J dropped 4 bases, with 16 bases sitting between them. The CDR3 loop spans 15 amino acids. Germline V gene lookup returns CDR1 LGHDT and CDR2 YNNKEL (reference sequence). CDR3 nucleotide sequence: TGTGCCAGCAGTGGGCGAGGGCCTCGTTACAATGAGCAGTTCTTC. Translating gives CASSGRGPRYNEQFF.

The chain carries TRBV5-1 and TRBJ2-4, with D possibly matching TRBD2 (6 bases). Germline CDR1 reads SGHRS; CDR2 reads YFSETQ. The V end lost 7 bases, the J end lost 3 bases, and 8 bases lay between the germline ends. The CDR3 runs to 12 residues. In DNA, the CDR3 is TGCGCCAGCGGGACTGACAAAAACATTCAGTACTTC. Translating gives CASGTDKNIQYF.

This clonotype was counted many times. The chain carries TRBV15 and TRBJ2-7; 8 nucleotides line up with TRBD1. Trimming took 4 bases from V and 3 from J; bases not matched to a gene: 5. The CDR3 contains 14 residues. Germline values: CDR1 LNHNV, CDR2 YYDKDF (reference sequence). CDR3 nucleotide sequence: TGTGCCACCAGCACTCGACAGGGGCTCTACGAGCAGTACTTC. This gives the protein CATSTRQGLYEQYF.

At least ten counts were recorded for this clonotype. The CDR3: CASSLVLAGGMNEQFF. The CDR3 bases are TGTGCCAGCAGCTTAGTATTAGCGGGAGGTATGAATGAGCAGTTCTTC. The chain has TRBV7-7 and TRBJ2-1; TRBD2 aligns across 10 bases. The CDR3 consists of 16 residues. Losses at the gene ends were 1 base for V and 7 bases for J; bases not matched to a gene: 7. Germline CDR1 SSHAT, CDR2 FNYEAQ (reference sequence).

V gene TRBV12-3 or TRBV12-4 combines with J gene TRBJ2-7; no reliable D call. CDR3 length: 12 residues. The germline V and J ends were trimmed by 4 bases and 6 bases, with 10 bases remaining between them. CDR3 sequence: CASSYAFGEQYF. The CDR3 coding sequence is TGTGCCAGCAGTTACGCCTTCGGCGAGCAGTACTTC.

This clonotype has more than one count but fewer than ten. V is TRBV6-2 or TRBV6-3 and J is TRBJ2-7; D gene unclear. The CDR3 has 12 residues. CDR1 and CDR2 (germline): MNHEY, SVGEGT. V lost 8 bases and J lost 4, with 12 bases in between. CDR3 coding DNA: TGTGCCAGCCTCGCGGTAAAATACGAGCAGTACTTC. This translates into CASLAVKYEQYF.

This clonotype was counted at least ten times. This rearrangement joins TRBV5-5 to TRBJ1-1; maybe TRBD1 (5 bases). The V and J ends lost 5 bases and 7 bases respectively, with 15 bases between them. The CDR3 extends over 13 amino acids. Germline CDR1 and CDR2: SGHKS and YYEKEE (reference sequence). This chain's CDR3 is CASRVTGTDEAFF. CDR3 DNA: TGTGCCAGCAGAGTTACCGGGACGGATGAAGCTTTCTTT.

This clonotype was seen ten or more times. This chain links TRBV27 with TRBJ2-1; D gene unclear. The CDR3 runs 13 residues. Deletions cut 4 bases from V and 5 bases from J, with 9 bases between. Germline V gene sequence: CDR1 MNHEY, CDR2 SMNVEV (reference sequence). This CDR3 reads CASSSDQNNEQFF. The CDR3 DNA reads as TGTGCCAGCAGTTCCGACCAAAACAATGAGCAGTTCTTC.

Details on this clonotype: Since a much larger clone is just one base distant, this may be a read error. The J gene is TRBJ2-1, the V gene TRBV6-2 or TRBV6-3; D is unresolved. This CDR3 comprises 14 residues. Trimming stripped 4 bases from V and 12 bases from J, with 19 bases between. Germline loops: CDR1 MNHEY, CDR2 SVGEGT. The CDR3 loop reads CASSSPSLSDGQFF. CDR3 in DNA: TGTGCCAGCAGTTCCCCGTCCCTTTCGGATGGGCAGTTCTTC.

This clonotype was seen repeatedly, ten times or more. This chain connects TRBV11-2 to TRBJ2-7; 10 nucleotides line up with TRBD1. J gave up 5 bases and V 6 bases, and 7 bases lay outside the gene matches. Germline V lookup: CDR1 SGHAT, CDR2 FQNNGV. This CDR3 is built from 14 residues. CDR3 region: CASRIGTGVHEQYF. CDR3 coding DNA: TGTGCCAGCAGGATAGGGACAGGGGTCCACGAGCAGTACTTC. Looking up the rest from reference TRBV11-2 and TRBJ2-7 gives the full variable domain: EAGVAQSPRYKIIEKRQSVAFWCNPISGHATLYWYQQILGQGPKLLIQFQNNGVVDDSQLPKDRFSAERLKGVDSTLKIQPAKLEDSAVYLCASRIGTGVHEQYFGPGTRLTVT.

The sample holds a few counts of this clonotype. This chain connects TRBV15 to TRBJ1-6; D may be TRBD1 (5 bases). Trimming removed 3 bases from V and 10 bases from J, with 13 bases in between. This CDR3 contains 14 residues. The germline gives CDR1 LNHNV, CDR2 YYDKDF (reference sequence). CDR3 in amino acids: CATSRTGTGSPLHF. The CDR3 DNA sequence: TGTGCCACCAGCAGGACCGGGACTGGGTCACCCCTCCACTTT.

This clonotype was observed at least ten times. V usage is TRBV18 and J usage is TRBJ1-1; no definite D call. Germline V gene data show CDR1 as KGHSH and CDR2 as LQKENI. Trimming left V 1 base short and J 1 base short, with 1 base between. This CDR3 region has 12 residues. The CDR3 DNA sequence: TGTGCCAGCTCACCACAGAACACTGAAGCTTTCTTT. Translated, it gives CASSPQNTEAFF.

This clonotype was detected many times. This chain uses TRBV12-3 or TRBV12-4 with TRBJ2-3; no definite D call. V gave up 4 bases and J gave up 0 bases, with 8 bases separating them. The CDR3 is 14 residues long. The CDR3 protein is CASSSAQSTDTQYF. CDR3 in DNA: TGTGCCAGCAGTTCGGCTCAGAGCACAGATACGCAGTATTTT.

The chain recombines TRBV27 with TRBJ2-2, with a tentative D call TRBD1 (6 bases). The CDR3 is 18 residues long. V was pared by 6 bases and J by 0 bases, with 20 bases between. Germline CDR1 reads MNHEY; CDR2 reads SMNVEV (reference sequence). The DNA of the CDR3 is TGTGCCAGCAGCCACGAATGGTGGGGGCAAACGAACACCGGGGAGCTGTTTTTT. Translated, it gives CASSHEWWGQTNTGELFF.

This clonotype was counted only a few times. The V call is TRBV20-1, the J call TRBJ2-7; no clear D. There are 14 residues in the CDR3. Trimming removed 2 bases from V and 6 bases from J, with 17 bases in between. Looked up from germline, CDR1 is DFQATT and CDR2 is SNEGSKA (reference sequence). In nucleotides, the CDR3 is TGCAGTGCTAGACCGAATCGGATGAACACCGAGCAGTACTTC. Encoded protein: CSARPNRMNTEQYF.

This clonotype was observed many times. The chain combines TRBV28 with TRBJ1-2; 7 bases are a match to TRBD1. CDR1 is MDHEN, CDR2 SYDVKM, per germline. The length of the CDR3 is 15 residues. Germline trimming cut 7 bases from V and 2 bases from J; bases unmatched to any gene: 10. DNA for the CDR3: TGTGCCAGCACCGAAGGAGGGGGCCGGAACTATGGCTACACCTTC. This gives the protein CASTEGGGRNYGYTF.

The CDR3 coding sequence is TGTGCCAGCAGTCCCCGCTTGGGTCCCCGAGATACGCAGTATTTT. Translation: CASSPRLGPRDTQYF. The rearrangement uses TRBV28 and TRBJ2-3, with D unresolved. Trimming stripped 5 bases from V and 5 bases from J, with 17 bases between. The CDR3 has 15 residues. CDR1 is MDHEN, CDR2 SYDVKM, per germline. Combining the CDR3 with reference TRBV28 and TRBJ2-3 gives the whole variable domain DVKVTQSSRYLVKRTGEKVFLECVQDMDHENMFWYRQDPGLGLRLIYFSYDVKMKEKGDIPEGYSVSREKKERFSLILESASTNQTSMYLCASSPRLGPRDTQYFGPGTRLTVL.

This clonotype was counted at least ten times. This chain uses TRBV12-3 or TRBV12-4 with TRBJ1-1; D is perhaps TRBD1 (5 bases). CDR3 length: 16 residues. V was pared by 2 bases and J by 7 bases, with 20 bases between. The CDR3 region is CASSLNRPPRGDEAFF. Here the CDR3 DNA reads TGTGCCAGCAGTTTAAACAGGCCCCCTCGGGGGGATGAAGCTTTCTTT.

This clonotype was seen repeatedly, ten times or more. The chain recombines TRBV15 with TRBJ2-3; the D is unclear. V lost 1 base, J lost 2 bases, and 10 bases lay in between. The CDR3 runs to 15 residues. CDR1 and CDR2 (germline): LNHNV, YYDKDF (reference sequence). The CDR3 nucleotides read TGTGCCACCAGCAGAGCTGGCGGATACACAGATACGCAGTATTTT. Translated, it gives CATSRAGGYTDTQYF.